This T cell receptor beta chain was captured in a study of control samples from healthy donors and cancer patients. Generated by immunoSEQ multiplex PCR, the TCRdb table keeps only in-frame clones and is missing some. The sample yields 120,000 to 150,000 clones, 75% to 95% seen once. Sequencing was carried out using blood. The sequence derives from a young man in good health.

The CDR3 spells CASSSDRGGYTF. The DNA for the CDR3 is TGTGCCAGCAGTTCCGACAGGGGAGGCTACACCTTC. The rearrangement uses TRBV12-3 or TRBV12-4 and TRBJ1-2, with 8 bases fitting TRBD1. Trimming cost V 4 bases and J 8 bases; bases outside gene matches: 3. This CDR3 has 12 residues.